This T cell receptor (beta chain) was sequenced in a study of beta chain features in type 1 diabetes. The overall study: No patient-donor differences in age, gender, total cells or subset yield. Across all samples, about 100,000,000 sorted cells were examined.

Whole-study results and caveats: There was a moderate but significant shortening of TCRB CDR3s in all four CD4+ subsets of Type 1 diabetes patients. Diminished insertions and augmented deletions at VDJ junctions characterized type 1 diabetes patients.

The CDR3 totals 14 residues. CDR1 and CDR2 from the germline V gene are LGHNT and FRNRAP. With 2 bases clipped from V and 8 bases from J, the junction kept 8 bases outside the gene matches. There are a few counts of this clone. The target antigen is unknown. Isolation of CD4+ naive, central memory, regulatory and stem cell-like memory cells was achieved by sorting via CD45RO/CCR7/CD25/CD127/CD95/CD27. The investigators reverse transcribed all of the isolated RNA, so they sequenced expressed TCRB transcripts. Profiled with immunoSEQ multiplex PCR; TCRdb holds only in-frame clones, not every one. The sample consists of about 99,000 clones, roughly 28% of them appearing once.

The J gene is TRBJ1-1, the V gene TRBV12-5, with 7 bases matching TRBD1. Material: central memory CD4+ T cells from blood. The clonotype originates from a young woman with type 1 diabetes. The CDR3 sequence: CASGLSTGASEAFF. In DNA, the CDR3 is TGTGCTAGTGGTTTGTCAACAGGGGCGTCCGAAGCTTTCTTT.